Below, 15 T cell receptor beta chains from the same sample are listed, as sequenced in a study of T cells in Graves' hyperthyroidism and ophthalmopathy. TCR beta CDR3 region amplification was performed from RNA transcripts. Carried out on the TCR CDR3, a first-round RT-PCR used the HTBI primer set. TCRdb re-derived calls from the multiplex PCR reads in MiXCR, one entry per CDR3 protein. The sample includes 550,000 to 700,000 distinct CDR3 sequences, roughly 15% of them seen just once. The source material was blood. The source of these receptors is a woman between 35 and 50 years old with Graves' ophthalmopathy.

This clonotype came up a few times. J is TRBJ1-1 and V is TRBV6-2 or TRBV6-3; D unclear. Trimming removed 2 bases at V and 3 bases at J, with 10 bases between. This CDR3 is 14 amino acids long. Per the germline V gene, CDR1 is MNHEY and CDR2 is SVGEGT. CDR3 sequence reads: CASSYGGWDTEAFF. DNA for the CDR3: TGTGCCAGCAGTTACGGAGGGTGGGACACTGAAGCTTTCTTT.

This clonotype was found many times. CDR3 sequence: CASSYSGTGPYQETQYF. The DNA for the CDR3 is TGTGCCAGCAGTTACTCTGGTACAGGACCGTACCAAGAGACCCAGTACTTC. J is TRBJ2-5 and V is TRBV6-2 or TRBV6-3; D possibly corresponds to TRBD1 (5 bases). Germline V gives CDR1 MNHEY, CDR2 SVGEGT. Trimming took off 0 bases at V and 0 bases at J, with 14 bases between the two ends. The CDR3 contains 17 residues.

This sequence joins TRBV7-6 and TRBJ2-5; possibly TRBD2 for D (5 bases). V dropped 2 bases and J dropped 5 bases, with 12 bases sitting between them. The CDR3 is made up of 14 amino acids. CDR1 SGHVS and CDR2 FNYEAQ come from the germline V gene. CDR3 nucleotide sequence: TGTGCCAGCAGCTTAAGCGGAGAACGTGAGACCCAGTACTTC. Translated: CASSLSGERETQYF.

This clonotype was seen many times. The CDR3 reads CASTQTGKQPQHF. CDR3 bases: TGTGCCAGCACCCAGACAGGGAAACAGCCCCAGCATTTT. The V gene is TRBV6-1, the J gene TRBJ1-5; 7 bases agree with TRBD1. Trimming removed 7 bases from V and 7 bases from J; junction bases left unmatched: 7. The CDR3 has 13 residues. Germline assignment: CDR1 MNHNS and CDR2 SASEGT.

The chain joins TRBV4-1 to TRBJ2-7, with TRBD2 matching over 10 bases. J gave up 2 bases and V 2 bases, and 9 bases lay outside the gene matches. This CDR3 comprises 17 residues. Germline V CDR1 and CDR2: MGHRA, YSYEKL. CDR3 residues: CASSQSASGSGAYEQYF. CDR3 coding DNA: TGCGCCAGCAGCCAATCCGCTAGCGGGAGTGGGGCCTACGAGCAGTACTTC.

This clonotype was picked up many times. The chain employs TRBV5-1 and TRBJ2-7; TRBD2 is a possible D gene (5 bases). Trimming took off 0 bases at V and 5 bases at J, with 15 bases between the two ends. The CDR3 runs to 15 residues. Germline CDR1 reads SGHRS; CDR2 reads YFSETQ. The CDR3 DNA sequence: TGCGCCAGCAGCTTGGCCCTTAGTAGCGCAAACGAGCAGTACTTC. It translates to CASSLALSSANEQYF.

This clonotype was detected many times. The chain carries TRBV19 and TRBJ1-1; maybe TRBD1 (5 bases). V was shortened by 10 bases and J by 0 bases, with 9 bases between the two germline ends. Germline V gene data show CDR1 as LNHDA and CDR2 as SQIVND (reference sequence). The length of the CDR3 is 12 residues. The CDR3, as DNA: TGTGCCACCTGGGACCTGAACACTGAAGCTTTCTTT. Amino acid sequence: CATWDLNTEAFF.

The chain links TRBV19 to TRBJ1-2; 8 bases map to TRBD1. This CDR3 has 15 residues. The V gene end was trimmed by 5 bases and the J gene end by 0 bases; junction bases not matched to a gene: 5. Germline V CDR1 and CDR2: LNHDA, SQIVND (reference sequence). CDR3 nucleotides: TGTGCCAGTAGTCCTCAGGGGGCAGCTAACTATGGCTACACCTTC. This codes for CASSPQGAANYGYTF.

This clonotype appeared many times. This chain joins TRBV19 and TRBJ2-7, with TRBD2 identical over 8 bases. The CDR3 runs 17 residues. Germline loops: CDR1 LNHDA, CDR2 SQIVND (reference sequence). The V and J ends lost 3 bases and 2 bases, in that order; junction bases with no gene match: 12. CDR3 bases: TGTGCCAGTAGTATGGGGTTTGGCGGGAGGACCACCTACGAGCAGTACTTC. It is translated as CASSMGFGGRTTYEQYF.

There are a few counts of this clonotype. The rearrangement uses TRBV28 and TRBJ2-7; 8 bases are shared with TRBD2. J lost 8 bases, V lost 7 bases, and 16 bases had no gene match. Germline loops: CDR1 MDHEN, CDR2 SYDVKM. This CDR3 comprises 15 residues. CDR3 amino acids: CASTQTGLAAGKQYF. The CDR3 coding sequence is TGTGCCAGCACCCAGACCGGACTAGCTGCCGGGAAGCAGTACTTC.

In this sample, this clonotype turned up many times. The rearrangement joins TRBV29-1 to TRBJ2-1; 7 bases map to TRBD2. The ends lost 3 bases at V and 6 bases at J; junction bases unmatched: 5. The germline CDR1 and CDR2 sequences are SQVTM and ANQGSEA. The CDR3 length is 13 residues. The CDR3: CSVEGTIGNEQFF. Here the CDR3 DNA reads TGCAGCGTTGAGGGGACTATAGGCAATGAGCAGTTCTTC.

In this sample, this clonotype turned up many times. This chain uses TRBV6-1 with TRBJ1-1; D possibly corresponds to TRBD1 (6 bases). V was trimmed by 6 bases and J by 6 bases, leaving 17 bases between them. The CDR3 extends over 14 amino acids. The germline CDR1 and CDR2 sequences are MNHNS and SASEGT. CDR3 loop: CASRTNRAVPEAFF. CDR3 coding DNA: TGTGCCAGCAGAACAAACAGGGCAGTACCTGAAGCTTTCTTT.

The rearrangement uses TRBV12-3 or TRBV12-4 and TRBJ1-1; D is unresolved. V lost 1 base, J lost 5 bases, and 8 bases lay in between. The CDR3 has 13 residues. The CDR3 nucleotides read TGTGCCAGCAGTTTAGGGGCCGTTACTGAAGCTTTCTTT. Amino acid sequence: CASSLGAVTEAFF.

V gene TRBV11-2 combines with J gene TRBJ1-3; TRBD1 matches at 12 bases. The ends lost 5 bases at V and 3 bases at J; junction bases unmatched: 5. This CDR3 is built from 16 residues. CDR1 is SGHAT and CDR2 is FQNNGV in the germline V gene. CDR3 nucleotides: TGTGCCAGCAGCGAGGGACAGGGGGCGAATGGAAACACCATATATTTT. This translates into CASSEGQGANGNTIYF.

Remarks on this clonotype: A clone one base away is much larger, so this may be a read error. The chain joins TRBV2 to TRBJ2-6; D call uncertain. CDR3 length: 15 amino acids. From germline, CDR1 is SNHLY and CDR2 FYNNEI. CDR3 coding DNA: TGTGCCGGCAGTGCGGTGGGTTCTGGGGCCAACGTCCTGACTTTC. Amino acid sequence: CAGSAVGSGANVLTF.